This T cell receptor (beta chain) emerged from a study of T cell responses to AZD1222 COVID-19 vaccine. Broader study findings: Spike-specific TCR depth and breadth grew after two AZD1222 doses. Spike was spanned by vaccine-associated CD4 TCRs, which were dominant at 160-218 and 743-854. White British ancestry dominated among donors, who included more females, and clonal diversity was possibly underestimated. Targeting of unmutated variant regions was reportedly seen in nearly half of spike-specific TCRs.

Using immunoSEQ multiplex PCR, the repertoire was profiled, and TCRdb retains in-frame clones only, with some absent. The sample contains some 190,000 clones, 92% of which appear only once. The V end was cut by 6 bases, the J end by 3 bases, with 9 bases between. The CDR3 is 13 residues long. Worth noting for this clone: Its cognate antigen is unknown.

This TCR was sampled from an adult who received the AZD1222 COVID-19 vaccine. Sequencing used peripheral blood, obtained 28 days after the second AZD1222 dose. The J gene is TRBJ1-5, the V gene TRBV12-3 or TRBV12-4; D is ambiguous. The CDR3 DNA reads TGTGCCAGCAGCCAATCGAACAATCAGCCCCAGCATTTT. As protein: CASSQSNNQPQHF.